The clone carrying this TCR beta chain is termed medium-sized. The antigen remains unidentified. The record originates from a study of spatial heterogeneity in lung cancer. Turning to the study itself: Alpha-chain sequences were detected in numbers that were consistently lower than beta-chain sequences. Study results and limitations: Tracking of tumor mutation counts was seen in expanded intratumoral alpha and beta TCR counts.

Time point given: sample taken at primary tumor resection. Each TCR cDNA molecule carried a unique molecular identifier. TCRdb recomputed calls from the 5' RACE reads with MiXCR, one row per CDR3 protein. The sample shows some 11,000 distinct CDR3 sequences, approximately 7.9% of them seen only once. Germline V gives CDR1 MDHEN, CDR2 SYDVKM. The V segment lost 7 bases and the J segment 4 bases; nucleotides outside the gene matches: 11. The CDR3 consists of 15 residues. V is TRBV28 and J is TRBJ1-2, with 8 bases lining up with TRBD1. This receptor was identified in a female donor with early-stage non-small cell lung cancer. Sequenced material: lung tumor tissue, taken at surgery. CDR3 loop: CASTLYRGQGYGYTF. The CDR3 DNA reads as TGTGCCAGCACCCTTTATAGAGGACAGGGCTATGGCTACACCTTC.